The 13 T cell receptor beta chains below were found in one sample sequenced in a study of blood T cell repertoires in COVID-19. Profiled with immunoSEQ multiplex PCR; TCRdb holds only in-frame clones, not every one. The sample consists of hundreds of thousands of clones, around four fifths of them appearing once. The sequencing sample was made of peripheral blood. The source of these receptors is a woman between 35 and 50 years old with active or convalescent COVID-19.

The chain is built from TRBV4-3 and TRBJ1-3; 7 positions match TRBD1. V was pared by 4 bases and J by 3 bases, with 12 bases of the junction left unmatched. Germline CDR1 reads LGHNA; CDR2 reads YSLEER. CDR3 size: 17 residues. The CDR3 DNA sequence: TGCGCCAGCAGCCCTACTCCGACAGGGTACAATGGAAACACCATATATTTT. This encodes CASSPTPTGYNGNTIYF.

The chain recombines TRBV28 with TRBJ2-3; the match to TRBD2 covers 7 bases. Germline V gene lookup returns CDR1 MDHEN and CDR2 SYDVKM. The CDR3 consists of 14 residues. V was clipped by 6 bases and J by 1 base; unmatched bases: 4. The CDR3: CASSSGGGTDTQYF. CDR3 sequence (DNA): TGTGCCAGCAGCAGTGGGGGGGGCACAGATACGCAGTATTTT.

The sample holds one count of this clone. The J gene is TRBJ1-5, the V gene TRBV6-5, with 7 positions matching TRBD1. CDR1 MNHEY and CDR2 SVGAGI come from the germline V gene. J was trimmed by 3 bases and V by 7 bases; bases with no gene match: 3. The length of the CDR3 is 13 residues. The CDR3 loop is CASTGTANQPQHF. CDR3 bases: TGTGCCAGCACGGGGACAGCCAATCAGCCCCAGCATTTT.

The chain links TRBV6-5 to TRBJ2-3; 10 nucleotides agree with TRBD2. Germline V gene data show CDR1 as MNHEY and CDR2 as SVGAGI. Trimming cost V 0 bases and J 4 bases; bases outside gene matches: 4. CDR3 size: 16 residues. The CDR3 is CASSYSGTSVSDTQYF. The CDR3 bases are TGTGCCAGCAGTTACTCGGGGACTAGCGTCTCAGATACGCAGTATTTT.

The chain is built from TRBV24-1 and TRBJ2-7; 12 bases map to TRBD2. The V and J ends lost 3 bases and 3 bases, in that order; junction bases with no gene match: 5. Per germline, CDR1 KGHDR and CDR2 SFDVKD. CDR3 length: 16 residues. The CDR3 here is CATSDPGLAGSYEQYF. The CDR3 DNA reads as TGTGCCACCAGTGATCCCGGACTAGCGGGAAGCTACGAGCAGTACTTC.

The chain has TRBV14 and TRBJ2-2; D might be TRBD2 (6 bases). Germline CDR1 and CDR2: SGHDN and FVKESK. The germline V and J ends were trimmed by 6 bases and 4 bases, with 15 bases remaining between them. This CDR3 spans 15 amino acids. CDR3 nucleotide sequence: TGTGCCAGCAGGCGCGGGACCCGGGCCACCGGGGAGCTGTTTTTT. Translating gives CASRRGTRATGELFF.

The rearrangement joins TRBV5-4 to TRBJ1-1; D uncertain. V lost 4 bases and J lost 0, with 13 bases in between. From germline, CDR1 is SGHNT and CDR2 YYREEE (reference sequence). The CDR3 runs 15 residues. The CDR3 spells CASSPTGPMNTEAFF. The CDR3 DNA reads as TGTGCCAGCAGCCCGACGGGTCCAATGAACACTGAAGCTTTCTTT. Supplemented by reference TRBV5-4 and TRBJ1-1, the full variable domain reads ETGVTQSPTHLIKTRGQQVTLRCSSQSGHNTVSWYQQALGQGPQFIFQYYREEENGRGNFPPRFSGLQFPNYSSELNVNALELDDSALYLCASSPTGPMNTEAFFGQGTRLTVV.

This clone has a single count. The V call is TRBV12-3 or TRBV12-4, the J call TRBJ1-5, with D unresolved. Trimming left V 2 bases short and J 4 bases short, with 3 bases between. This CDR3 is built from 12 residues. CDR3 nucleotides: TGTGCCAGCAGTTTACTGAATCAGCCCCAGCATTTT. This encodes CASSLLNQPQHF.

The CDR3 nucleotides read TGTGCCAGCAGTTACTCTGGGACAGGGGTAGCCCAGTACTTC. Translating gives CASSYSGTGVAQYF. This chain connects TRBV6-2 or TRBV6-3 to TRBJ2-5; 10 bases align to TRBD1. The germline V gene encodes CDR1 MNHEY and CDR2 SVGEGT. With V trimmed by 0 bases and J by 9 bases, 4 bases remained unmatched. This CDR3 is 14 amino acids long.

J is TRBJ1-1 and V is TRBV27; D is ambiguous. Germline CDR1 MNHEY, CDR2 SMNVEV (reference sequence). The CDR3 totals 13 residues. Trimming removed 5 bases at V and 1 base at J, with 8 bases between. The CDR3 nucleotides are TGTGCCAGCAGTCTAGCAGCGAACACTGAAGCTTTCTTT. It specifies CASSLAANTEAFF.

CDR3 loop: CSVELVGRNTGELFF. For the CDR3, the DNA is TGCAGCGTTGAATTGGTAGGGAGGAACACCGGGGAGCTGTTTTTT. The rearrangement links TRBV29-1 to TRBJ2-2, with a weak D call TRBD2 (5 bases). Germline V gene sequence: CDR1 SQVTM, CDR2 ANQGSEA. Between the trimmed V and J ends, which lost 2 bases and 1 base, there was a span of 11 bases. CDR3 length: 15 residues.

This clone was seen only a few times. This chain joins TRBV29-1 and TRBJ1-5, with a weak D call TRBD1 (5 bases). Looked up from germline, CDR1 is SQVTM and CDR2 is ANQGSEA. With 0 bases removed from V and 6 bases from J, the gap between germline ends came to 12 bases. The CDR3 runs 14 residues. The CDR3 DNA reads TGCAGCGTTGAAGAAGGGGCGGGAGGTCAGCCCCAGCATTTT. Translation: CSVEEGAGGQPQHF.

The chain couples TRBV5-6 to TRBJ2-5, with 8 bases aligning to TRBD1. The V segment lost 4 bases and the J segment 5 bases; nucleotides outside the gene matches: 7. The V gene's germline CDR1 is SGHDT and CDR2 YYEEEE. This CDR3 region has 14 residues. CDR3 in amino acids: CASSDRGIGETQYF. In nucleotides, the CDR3 is TGTGCCAGCAGCGACAGGGGAATTGGGGAGACCCAGTACTTC.